This is a list of T cell receptor beta chains from one sample in a study of blood T cell repertoires in COVID-19. Assay: immunoSEQ multiplex PCR; the TCRdb copy retains only in-frame clones and omits some. Here the sample spans over 40,000 clones, approximately 92% being singletons. Sequences were obtained from peripheral blood. Receptors were obtained from a human donor in a cohort sampled during active COVID-19. Both conserved end residues are part of each CDR3. D genes are given only for firm matches. Size is omitted from some rows. Given values are once, few, many or a class for expanded clones.

clone_size	v_call	j_call	d_call	cdr3_nt	cdr3_aa
-	TRBV4-2	TRBJ2-7	-	TGTGCCAGCAGCCAAGAGTCTAGCGCTCCCTACGAGCAGTACTTC	CASSQESSAPYEQYF
-	TRBV5-4	TRBJ2-1	TRBD2	TGTGCCAGCAGCCACAAAGGCGCTAGCGGGAGTTTGGGCAATGAGCAGTTCTTC	CASSHKGASGSLGNEQFF
-	TRBV6-5	TRBJ2-2	TRBD1	TGTGCCAGCACTACCGACAGGGGGCGCACCGGGGAGCTGTTTTTT	CASTTDRGRTGELFF
once	TRBV18	TRBJ2-7	TRBD1	TGTGCCAGCTCAAGTAGGGACAGGGGCTACGAGCAGTACTTC	CASSSRDRGYEQYF
-	TRBV4-1	TRBJ2-5	-	TGCGCCAGCAGCCAAGCTCAGTGGGAGACCCAGTACTTC	CASSQAQWETQYF
-	TRBV28	TRBJ1-1	-	TGTGCCAGCACGTCACGTCCAGGATGGGGCGCTGAAGCTTTCTTT	CASTSRPGWGAEAFF
-	TRBV4-3	TRBJ2-7	TRBD2	TGCGCCAGCAGCCAGGGGACTAGCGGTACCTACGAGCAGTACTTC	CASSQGTSGTYEQYF
-	TRBV6-6	TRBJ2-7	TRBD1	TGTGCCAGCAGTTCCCGTCCCGGGACAGTCTCCTACGAGCAGTACTTC	CASSSRPGTVSYEQYF
-	TRBV5-1	TRBJ2-1	TRBD2	TGCGCCAGCAGCCGGCGGGGACTAGCGGGAGACATTGAGCAGTTCTTC	CASSRRGLAGDIEQFF
-	TRBV5-6	TRBJ2-7	TRBD1	TGTGCCAGCAGCGGGACAGGGGGAAACGCCGTCTACGAGCAGTACTTC	CASSGTGGNAVYEQYF
-	TRBV12-3/TRBV12-4	TRBJ1-1	-	TGTGCCAGCAGGCGGGGGGGGGAAGCTTTCTTT	CASRRGGEAFF
-	TRBV7-2	TRBJ2-7	TRBD2	TGTGCCAGCAGCTTAGGCTCTAGCGGGATTTCCTACGAGCAGTACTTC	CASSLGSSGISYEQYF
-	TRBV10-3	TRBJ1-4	TRBD1	TGTGCCACTGGGACAGGGAAGGACCCGGCCGAAAAACTGTTCTTT	CATGTGKDPAEKLFF
-	TRBV5-1	TRBJ2-7	TRBD1	TGCGCCAGCAGCCCCGGTGGGACAGGGGACTACGAGCAGTACTTC	CASSPGGTGDYEQYF
-	TRBV18	TRBJ2-5	-	TGTGCCAGCTCACCATCTGTTCAAGAGACCCAGTACTTC	CASSPSVQETQYF
-	TRBV7-2	TRBJ2-7	-	TGTGCCAGCAGCGTACGGTTCGGGAGAGGGGAGCAGTACTTC	CASSVRFGRGEQYF
-	TRBV6-6	TRBJ2-3	TRBD1	TGTGCCAGCAGTCCACAGGGGAGTACGCAGTATTTT	CASSPQGSTQYF
-	TRBV24-1	TRBJ2-3	-	TGTGCCACCAGTGACCCCGGGGCAGATACGCAGTATTTT	CATSDPGADTQYF